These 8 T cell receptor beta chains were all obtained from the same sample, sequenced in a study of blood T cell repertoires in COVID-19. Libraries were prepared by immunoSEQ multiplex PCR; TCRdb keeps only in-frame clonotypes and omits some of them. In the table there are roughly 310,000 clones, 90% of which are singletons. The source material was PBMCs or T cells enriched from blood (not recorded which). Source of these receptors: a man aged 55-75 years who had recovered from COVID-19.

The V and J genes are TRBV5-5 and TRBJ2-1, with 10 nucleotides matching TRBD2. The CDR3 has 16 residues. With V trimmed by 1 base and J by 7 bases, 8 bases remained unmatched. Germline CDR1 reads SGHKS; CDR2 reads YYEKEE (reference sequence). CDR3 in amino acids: CASSLFSGGPENEQFF. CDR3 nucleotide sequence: TGTGCCAGCAGCTTGTTTAGCGGGGGGCCCGAAAATGAGCAGTTCTTC.

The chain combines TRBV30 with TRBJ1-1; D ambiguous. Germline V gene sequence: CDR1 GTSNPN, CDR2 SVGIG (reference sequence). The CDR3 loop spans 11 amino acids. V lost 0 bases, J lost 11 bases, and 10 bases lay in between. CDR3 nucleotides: TGTGCCTGGAGTGTACGGACTGTCGCTTTCTTT. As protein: CAWSVRTVAFF.

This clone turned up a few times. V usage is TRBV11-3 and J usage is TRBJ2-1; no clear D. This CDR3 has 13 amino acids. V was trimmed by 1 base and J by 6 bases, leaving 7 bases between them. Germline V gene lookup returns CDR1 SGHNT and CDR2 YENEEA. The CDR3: CASSLVAPNEQFF. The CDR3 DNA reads TGTGCCAGCAGCTTAGTAGCTCCCAATGAGCAGTTCTTC. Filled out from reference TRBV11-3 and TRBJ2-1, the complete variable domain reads EAGVVQSPRYKIIEKKQPVAFWCNPISGHNTLYWYLQNLGQGPELLIRYENEEAVDDSQLPKDRFSAERLKGVDSTLKIQPAELGDSAVYLCASSLVAPNEQFFGPGTRLTVL.

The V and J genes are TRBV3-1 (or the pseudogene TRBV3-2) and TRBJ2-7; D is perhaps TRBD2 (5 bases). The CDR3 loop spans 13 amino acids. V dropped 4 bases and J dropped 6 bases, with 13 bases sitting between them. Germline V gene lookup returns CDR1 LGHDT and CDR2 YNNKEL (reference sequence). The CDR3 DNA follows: TGTGCCAGCAGCCCCCCGGGAACTTCCGAGCAGTACTTC. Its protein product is CASSPPGTSEQYF.

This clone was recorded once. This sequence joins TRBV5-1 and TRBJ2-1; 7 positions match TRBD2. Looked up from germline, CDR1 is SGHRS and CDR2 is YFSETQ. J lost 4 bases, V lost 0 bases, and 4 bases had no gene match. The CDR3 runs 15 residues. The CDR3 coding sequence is TGCGCCAGCAGCTTGGCACGGGAGGTATACAATGAGCAGTTCTTC. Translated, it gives CASSLAREVYNEQFF.

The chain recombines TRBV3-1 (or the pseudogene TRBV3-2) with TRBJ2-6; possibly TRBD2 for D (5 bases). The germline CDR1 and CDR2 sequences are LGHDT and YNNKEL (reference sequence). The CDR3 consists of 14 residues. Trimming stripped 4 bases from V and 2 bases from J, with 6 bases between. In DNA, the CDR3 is TGTGCCAGCAGCCCCGGGGCTGGGGCCAACGTCCTGACTTTC. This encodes CASSPGAGANVLTF.

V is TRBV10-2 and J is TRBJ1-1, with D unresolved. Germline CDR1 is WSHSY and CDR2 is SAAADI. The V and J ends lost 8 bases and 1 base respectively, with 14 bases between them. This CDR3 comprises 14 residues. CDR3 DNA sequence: TGCGCCAGCCGCCAAACGTCCGGGAACACTGAAGCTTTCTTT. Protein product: CASRQTSGNTEAFF.

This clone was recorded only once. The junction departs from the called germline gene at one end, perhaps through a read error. The CDR3 protein is CASSGTSRDTQYF. The CDR3 region has the DNA TGCGCCAGCAGCGGGACTAGCAGAGATACGCAGTATTTT. The genes are TRBV5-1 and TRBJ2-3, with 9 bases identical to TRBD2. The CDR3 has 13 residues. Germline V lookup: CDR1 SGHRS, CDR2 YFSETQ.